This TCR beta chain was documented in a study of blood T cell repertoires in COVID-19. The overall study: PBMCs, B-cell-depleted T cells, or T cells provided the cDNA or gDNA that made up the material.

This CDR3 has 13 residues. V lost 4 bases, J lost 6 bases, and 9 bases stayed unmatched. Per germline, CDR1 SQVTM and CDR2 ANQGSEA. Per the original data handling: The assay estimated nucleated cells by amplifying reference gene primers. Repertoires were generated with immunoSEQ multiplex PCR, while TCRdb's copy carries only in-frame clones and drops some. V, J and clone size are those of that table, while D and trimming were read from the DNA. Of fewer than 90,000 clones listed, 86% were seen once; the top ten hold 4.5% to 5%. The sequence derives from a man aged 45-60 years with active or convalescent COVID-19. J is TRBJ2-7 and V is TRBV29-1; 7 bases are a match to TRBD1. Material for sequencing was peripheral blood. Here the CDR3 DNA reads TGCAGCGTTGTTGAACAGGGGAGCTCCGAGCAGTACTTC. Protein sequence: CSVVEQGSSEQYF.